This is a list of T cell receptor beta chains from one sample in a study of blood T cell repertoires in COVID-19. Measured with immunoSEQ multiplex PCR; TCRdb has only the in-frame clones, and not every one. The table includes a few hundred thousand clones, 90% detected once. Sample: PBMCs or T cells enriched from blood (not recorded which). Every receptor here comes from a man aged 18 to 29 who had recovered from COVID-19. Both conserved end residues are part of each CDR3. The D gene is left open where the match is weak. Clone sizes are given selectively: once, few, many, or a class where the clone is expanded.

d_call	j_call	clone_size	v_call	cdr3_nt	cdr3_aa
TRBD2	TRBJ2-7	-	TRBV28	TGTGCCAGCACTGGTGCCAGCGGGAGGGCACGCGAGCAGTACTTC	CASTGASGRAREQYF
TRBD1	TRBJ1-2	-	TRBV10-3	TGTGCCATCAGTCCTAATATGCAGGGGGCATATGGCTACACCTTC	CAISPNMQGAYGYTF
-	TRBJ2-2	-	TRBV25-1	TGTGCCACCCAAGGGGATAGCACCGGGGAGCTGTTTTTT	CATQGDSTGELFF
-	TRBJ1-1	-	TRBV10-3	TGTGCCATCAGTCCCATTCAGAACACTGAAGCTTTCTTT	CAISPIQNTEAFF
-	TRBJ2-2	-	TRBV9	TGTGCCAGCAGCGTAGTCCCTCTAGGGAACACCGGGGAGCTGTTTTTT	CASSVVPLGNTGELFF
TRBD1	TRBJ1-1	once	TRBV7-9	TGTGCCAGCAGCGCCTACAGGGGGATGAACACTGAAGCTTTCTTT	CASSAYRGMNTEAFF
-	TRBJ2-7	-	TRBV15	TGTGCCACCAGCAGAGACCGGACGGGGACCTACGAGCAGTACTTC	CATSRDRTGTYEQYF
-	TRBJ1-2	-	TRBV7-8	TGTGCCAGCAGCTCCAAAAGGATCCGGGACATCGCCTTCGGTGGCTACACCTTC	CASSSKRIRDIAFGGYTF
-	TRBJ1-1	-	TRBV9	TGTGCCAGCAGCGTCGGACAGTTGAACACTGAAGCTTTCTTT	CASSVGQLNTEAFF
-	TRBJ1-5	-	TRBV28	TGTGCCAGCAGCCAGTTTTGGAGGAGCAATCAGCCCCAGCATTTT	CASSQFWRSNQPQHF
TRBD2	TRBJ2-1	-	TRBV7-9	TGTGCCAGCAGATCTACGGGACTAGCGGGAGGGCCCTCCTACAATGAGCAGTTCTTC	CASRSTGLAGGPSYNEQFF
TRBD2	TRBJ2-2	-	TRBV6-5	TGTGCCAGCAGTTATAGCGGGACCACCGGGGAGCTGTTTTTT	CASSYSGTTGELFF
-	TRBJ1-2	-	TRBV28	TGTGTATCAGGGGTGAACTATGGCTACACCTTC	CVSGVNYGYTF
TRBD1	TRBJ1-5	-	TRBV28	TGTGCCAGCAATTCCCCGACAGGGAAAAATCAGCCCCAGCATTTT	CASNSPTGKNQPQHF
-	TRBJ1-3	-	TRBV5-1	TGCGCCAAACAACACCAACAGAGTCGCTCTGGAAACACCATATATTTT	CAKQHQQSRSGNTIYF
-	TRBJ1-4	-	TRBV5-1	TGCGCCAGCAGCTTGGATTCTAGGGGGACTAATGAAAAACTGTTTTTT	CASSLDSRGTNEKLFF
-	TRBJ1-4	-	TRBV30	TGTGCCTGGAGTGTACAACGAAATGAAAAACTGTTTTTT	CAWSVQRNEKLFF
-	TRBJ1-1	-	TRBV12-3/TRBV12-4	TGTGCCAGCAGTAAAGGGGAGGCGCCTTTCTTT	CASSKGEAPFF
-	TRBJ2-2	-	TRBV7-2	TGTGCCAGCAGCTTAGATGGAGGCACCGGGGAGCTGTTTTTT	CASSLDGGTGELFF
TRBD2	TRBJ2-1	-	TRBV7-2	TGTGCCAGCAGCGGAGGTAGGGCTAGCGGGGGCGAGCAGTTCTTC	CASSGGRASGGEQFF
TRBD2	TRBJ2-7	-	TRBV7-6	TGTGCCAGCAGCTCCCCAAAGGGAGGGTTCGACGAGCAGTACTTC	CASSSPKGGFDEQYF
TRBD1	TRBJ1-3	-	TRBV7-8	TGTGCCAGCAGCTTAGTAGACAGGGCTTCTGGAAACACCATATATTTT	CASSLVDRASGNTIYF
-	TRBJ1-6	-	TRBV3-1/TRBV3-2	TGTGCCAGCAGCCTGACAGGTCCTAATTCACCCCTCCACTTT	CASSLTGPNSPLHF
-	TRBJ1-1	-	TRBV6-5	TGTGCCAGCAGTTACGGCCCTCGGGGAACTGAAGCTTTCTTT	CASSYGPRGTEAFF
TRBD2	TRBJ2-1	-	TRBV10-3	TGTGCCATCAGTGGGGGACTAGCAACCTACAATGAGCAGTTCTTC	CAISGGLATYNEQFF
-	TRBJ1-1	-	TRBV19	TGTGCCAGTAGTACTCCCGGTGAAGCTTTCTTT	CASSTPGEAFF
-	TRBJ2-7	few	TRBV6-5	TGTGCCAGCAGCCTCCACCCCTACTACGAGCAGTACTTC	CASSLHPYYEQYF
-	TRBJ2-1	once	TRBV10-1	TGCGCCAGCAGTGTGACACGGGAGACCCGGCACAATGAGCAGTTCTTC	CASSVTRETRHNEQFF
-	TRBJ2-1	-	TRBV7-9	TGTGCCAGCAGCCCGGGTGTCTCCTACAATGAGCAGTTCTTC	CASSPGVSYNEQFF
TRBD1	TRBJ2-7	-	TRBV29-1	TGCAGCGTTGCTCGGGGGCAGGGGGCGCACGAGCAGTACTTC	CSVARGQGAHEQYF
-	TRBJ2-5	-	TRBV5-4	TGTGCCAGCAGCCCACTAGCTGCCTTAGAGACCCAGTACTTC	CASSPLAALETQYF
-	TRBJ1-5	-	TRBV28	TGTGCCAGCAGTAGAGGTCAGCCCCAGCATTTT	CASSRGQPQHF
TRBD2	TRBJ2-1	once	TRBV7-3	TGTGCCAGCAGCTTATATGGGACTAGCGTTTACAATGAGCAGTTCTTC	CASSLYGTSVYNEQFF
TRBD2	TRBJ2-7	once	TRBV18	TGTGCCAGCTCACCAGAAAGAGGGACTACCCTGGAGCGGGACGAGCAGTACTTC	CASSPERGTTLERDEQYF
-	TRBJ2-7	-	TRBV7-2	TGTGCCAGCAGCAGTCACCCCCTGACAGGATCGAGCTACGAGCAGTACTTC	CASSSHPLTGSSYEQYF
TRBD2	TRBJ2-1	once	TRBV19	TGTGCCAGTGGATACGGACTAGCCGGTTTACTTGAGCAGTTCTTC	CASGYGLAGLLEQFF
TRBD1	TRBJ1-4	once	TRBV7-9	TGTGCCAGCAGCAAAGGGACAGGGGGCAATGAAAAACTGTTTTTT	CASSKGTGGNEKLFF
-	TRBJ2-2	-	TRBV30	TGTGCCTGGAATGGGGCAGGGCTCACCGGGGAGCTGTTTTTT	CAWNGAGLTGELFF
TRBD1	TRBJ2-2	-	TRBV11-3	TGTGCCAGCAGCCCCCGACAGGGGGCTGGCGGGGAGCTGTTTTTT	CASSPRQGAGGELFF
-	TRBJ2-3	-	TRBV7-2	TGTGCCAGCAGCTTTTACGAGGAATTGGATACGCAGTATTTT	CASSFYEELDTQYF
-	TRBJ1-1	-	TRBV28	TGTGCCAGCAGCCGAGACAGAAACACTGAAGCTTTCTTT	CASSRDRNTEAFF
TRBD2	TRBJ2-1	-	TRBV9	TGTGCCAGCAGCGCTACTGTAGGCGGGAGATTCTACAATGAGCAGTTCTTC	CASSATVGGRFYNEQFF
TRBD1	TRBJ2-7	-	TRBV2	TGTGCCAGCAGTGAAAGTGGACAGGGGGGTTACGAGCAGTACTTC	CASSESGQGGYEQYF
-	TRBJ2-5	-	TRBV3-1/TRBV3-2	TGTGCCAGCAGTCCTATACAAGAGACCCAGTACTTC	CASSPIQETQYF
-	TRBJ1-2	-	TRBV2	TGTGCCAGTGCGTGGGCTAATTATGGCTACACCTTC	CASAWANYGYTF
TRBD1	TRBJ2-7	-	TRBV6-5	TGTGCCAGCAGTAAACGGGACAGGGCCATCTATTACTTC	CASSKRDRAIYYF
TRBD2	TRBJ2-5	-	TRBV7-6	TGTGCCAGCAGCTTAGTCGGGCGGGAGATGGCCAAAGAGACCCAGTACTTC	CASSLVGREMAKETQYF
TRBD2	TRBJ2-2	-	TRBV11-3	TGTGCCAGCAGCAGACTAGCGGACGCGAACACCGGGGAGCTGTTTTTT	CASSRLADANTGELFF